Sequencing of this T cell receptor (beta chain) was carried out in a study of Ad26.COV2.S vaccination and SARS-CoV-2 variants. Study results and caveats: Vaccine and placebo recipients had similar non-spike TCR breadth. Reported post-vaccination CD8+ and CD4+ T cell responses to spike showed substantial breadth. Spike-specific TCR breadth was greater in vaccine than placebo recipients.

The sample's treatment: around 19 received Ad26.COV2.S at low or high dose, single or two shots; about five received placebo; per-sample allocation not given. Collection of the samples took place on day 63 after the first injection of vaccine or placebo. An adult of 18-55 years in Boston served as donor. About this clone: The target antigen is unknown.

Clones were sequenced by immunoSEQ multiplex PCR, and TCRdb holds only the in-frame ones, with some missing. Found here are more than 300,000 clones, less than 90% of them singletons; the top ten hold roughly 10%. This material consisted of peripheral blood, taken in a trial of Ad26.COV2.S vaccine versus placebo. The receptor comes from a person between 18 and 65 years old who received the Ad26.COV2.S COVID-19 vaccine or a placebo.

CDR3 loop: CASSIGVGEAFF. Here the CDR3 DNA reads TGTGCCAGTAGTATAGGAGTCGGTGAAGCTTTCTTT. The genes are TRBV19 and TRBJ1-1; no definite D call. V was trimmed by 1 base and J by 7 bases, leaving 7 bases between them. This CDR3 has 12 amino acids. In germline, CDR1 is LNHDA, CDR2 SQIVND (reference sequence).